The present T cell receptor (beta chain) was sequenced within a study of cytomegalovirus exposure and HLA in healthy donors. Study-level findings and limits: In vitro work confirmed that a few CMV-associated chains recognize CMV antigens.

The PCR contained 60 Vbeta and 13 Jbeta primers. Libraries were prepared by immunoSEQ multiplex PCR; TCRdb keeps only in-frame clonotypes and omits some of them. The sample comprises 100,000 to 130,000 clones, 77% of which are singletons, and 4.2% rests with the top ten. Germline V gives CDR1 MNHNS, CDR2 SASEGT. The CDR3 is made up of 15 amino acids. The ends were cut back, 4 bases at V and 5 bases at J, with 18 bases in the middle. Regarding this clone: The antigen is unknown.

V usage is TRBV6-1 and J usage is TRBJ2-7; a possible D gene is TRBD2 (5 bases). This TCR was recovered from a male donor in good health and CMV-seronegative. Sample: PBMCs. Here the CDR3 DNA reads TGTGCCAGCAGTGCTGGCGAGAGGGTATCCAACGAGCAGTACTTC. It codes for CASSAGERVSNEQYF.